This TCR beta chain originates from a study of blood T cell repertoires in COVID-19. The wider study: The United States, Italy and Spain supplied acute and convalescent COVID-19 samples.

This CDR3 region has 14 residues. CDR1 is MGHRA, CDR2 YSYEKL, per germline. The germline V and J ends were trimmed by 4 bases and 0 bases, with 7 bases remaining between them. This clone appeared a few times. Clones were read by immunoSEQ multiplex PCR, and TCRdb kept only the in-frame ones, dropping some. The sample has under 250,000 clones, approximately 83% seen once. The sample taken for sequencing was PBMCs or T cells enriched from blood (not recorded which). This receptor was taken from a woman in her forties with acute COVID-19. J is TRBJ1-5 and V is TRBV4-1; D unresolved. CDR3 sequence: CASSPVVSNQPQHF. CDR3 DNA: TGCGCCAGCAGCCCCGTTGTTAGCAATCAGCCCCAGCATTTT.